This TCR beta chain stems from a study of OX40 agonist ivuxolimab in advanced cancers. The wider study: Aged about 20 to 80 with a mean of around 60 years, they were approximately 80% male.

TCRdb's copy holds only in-frame clones and misses some; the assay was immunoSEQ multiplex PCR. The sample holds roughly 100,000 clones; about 92% are singletons and the top ten take around 3.5%. The CDR3 is 17 amino acids. Trimming cost V 3 bases and J 10 bases; bases outside gene matches: 15. Germline CDR1 and CDR2: MNHEY and SMNVEV (reference sequence). The chain combines TRBV27 with TRBJ2-1, with TRBD2 identical over 10 bases. The source material was CD4+ or CD8+ T cells sorted from blood, sampled in a trial of the OX40 agonist ivuxolimab. The receptor's source is an adult with an advanced solid tumor such as melanoma, head and neck, liver or kidney cancer. The CDR3: CASSFLIAGGRPGEQFF. The DNA of the CDR3 is TGTGCCAGCAGTTTCCTGATAGCGGGAGGCCGACCTGGGGAGCAGTTCTTC.